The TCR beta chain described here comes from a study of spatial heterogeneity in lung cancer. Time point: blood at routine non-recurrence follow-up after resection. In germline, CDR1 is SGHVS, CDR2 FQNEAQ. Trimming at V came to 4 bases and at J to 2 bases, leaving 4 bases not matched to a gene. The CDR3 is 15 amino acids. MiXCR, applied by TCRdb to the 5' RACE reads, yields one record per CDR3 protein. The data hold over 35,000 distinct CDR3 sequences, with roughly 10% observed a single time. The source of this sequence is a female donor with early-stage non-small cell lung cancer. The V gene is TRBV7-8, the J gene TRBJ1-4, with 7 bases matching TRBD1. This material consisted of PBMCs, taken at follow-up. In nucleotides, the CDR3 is TGTGCCAGCAGCTCTACAGGGGCCACTAATGAAAAACTGTTTTTT. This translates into CASSSTGATNEKLFF.